This T cell receptor (beta chain) was identified during a study of cytomegalovirus exposure and HLA in healthy donors. Study-level results: In a later analysis, several top co-occurrence clusters appeared linked to parvovirus B19, influenza, CMV and Epstein-Barr virus. Within a later analysis, the majority of CMV-associated TCR beta chains appeared HLA-restricted. Accurate prediction of HLA-A and HLA-B alleles (for most subjects) was reportedly achieved from TCR beta sequences.

On this clone: The antigen is not known.

This PCR relied on a set of 60 Vbeta primers and 13 Jbeta primers. Per the original data handling: The count from a later analysis was some 80 million unique TCR beta chains, 9.5 million to 13 million of them shared. Clones were read by immunoSEQ multiplex PCR, and TCRdb kept only the in-frame ones, dropping some. V and J calls plus clone size are reproduced from that table; the DNA served to infer D and trimming. The sample has 60,000 to 70,000 clones; roughly 74% are singletons. The germline CDR1 and CDR2 sequences are LGHNT and FRNRAP. V dropped 4 bases and J dropped 4 bases, with 10 bases sitting between them. The CDR3 is 13 amino acids.

This chain joins TRBV12-5 and TRBJ1-1, with a tentative D call TRBD1 (5 bases). Input material: PBMCs. The sequence derives from a woman aged 40 to 50 in good health and CMV-seropositive. Here the CDR3 reads CASGSTGGTEAFF. The CDR3 DNA follows: TGTGCTAGTGGTTCTACAGGTGGCACTGAAGCTTTCTTT.